This TCR beta chain was sequenced for a study of kidney transplant recipient with SARS-CoV-2 infection. TCRdb called the reads again in MiXCR, with one record for every CDR3 protein. The data contain fewer than 250,000 distinct CDR3 sequences, more than 25% of them seen just once; the ten biggest clones take up almost 7.5%. The CDR3 has 16 residues. This clonotype has ten or more counts. This receptor was identified in a young adult male patient who had COVID-19 and was a kidney transplant recipient. Some T cells may be graft donor cells. The V gene is TRBV8-2, the J gene TRBJ1-2. TRBV8-2 is termed a pseudogene. The starting material was a blood sample, obtained at baseline and around day 120 from a kidney transplant recipient. DNA for the CDR3: TGTGGCAGTCTCCCTTTTGATAGCCGAAAGACCTATGGCTACACCTTC. Translated, it gives CGSLPFDSRKTYGYTF.